Presented here are 23 T cell receptor beta chains from one specimen sequenced in a study of regulatory T cells in long-lasting Graves disease. In building TCR beta libraries, iRepertoire HTBI primers were used together with Arm-PCR of CDR3 regions. TCRdb independently ran MiXCR on the multiplex PCR reads; one entry per CDR3 protein. The table records some 370,000 distinct CDR3 sequences, around 20% of them present only once. As for time point: persistent/refractory GD, antithyroid drugs over 5 years with positive TRAb. Making the TCR library involved RNA that had been extracted from PBMCs. The sample consisted of peripheral blood mononuclear cells (PBMCs), taken when the disease was refractory, from a patient treated with antithyroid drugs. These receptors were obtained from a female donor with Graves disease.

This clonotype was found once. This may stem from a read error, because a much larger clone lies one nucleotide away. The chain employs TRBV2 and TRBJ2-4, with a possible D match to TRBD2 (6 bases). Germline-derived CDR1 and CDR2 are SNHLY and FYNNEI. The CDR3 consists of 11 residues. The CDR3 DNA sequence: TGTGCCAGCAGTGCCGACGGGGGTGTTTTCTTC. Its translation is CASSADGGVFF. Using reference TRBV2 and TRBJ2-4 for the parts outside the CDR3, the full variable domain is EPEVTQTPSHQVTQMGQEVILRCVPISNHLYFYWYRQILGQKVEFLVSFYNNEISEKSEIFDDQFSVERPDGSNFTLKIRSTKLEDSAMYFCASSADGGVFFGAGTRLSVL.

This clonotype appeared many times. The chain uses TRBV5-1 and TRBJ2-7; 10 bases agree with TRBD1. V shed 1 base, J shed 6 bases, and the junction held 7 bases outside the gene matches. CDR1 is SGHRS and CDR2 is YFSETQ in the germline V gene. This CDR3 comprises 15 residues. The CDR3 loop is CASSLLPGQGTEQYF. For the CDR3, the DNA is TGCGCCAGCAGCTTGTTGCCGGGACAGGGGACCGAGCAGTACTTC.

As for this clonotype: The junction shows a germline mismatch at one end, possibly a read error. The chain combines TRBV7-9 with TRBJ1-4; 7 bases fit TRBD1. The CDR3 length is 16 residues. CDR1 is SEHNR, CDR2 FQNEAQ, per germline (reference sequence). Here the CDR3 DNA reads TGTGCCAGCAGCTCCAGACAGGGAGAGACTAATGAAAAACTGCTTTTT. Translation gives CASSSRQGETNEKLLF.

This clonotype has at least ten counts. The chain combines TRBV6-1 with TRBJ2-5; TRBD2 is a possible D gene (5 bases). V lost 0 bases, J lost 7 bases, and 15 bases lay in between. CDR3 size: 15 residues. Germline V gene lookup returns CDR1 MNHNS and CDR2 SASEGT. CDR3 bases: TGTGCCAGCAGTGAAGCGGTACAGCGGCAGGCGACCCAGTACTTC. This translates into CASSEAVQRQATQYF.

The table lists this clonotype with a few counts. V gene TRBV11-2 combines with J gene TRBJ1-3; D is ambiguous. Germline CDR1 SGHAT, CDR2 FQNNGV. Trimming took off 1 base at V and 4 bases at J, with 11 bases between the two ends. This CDR3 has 15 residues. CDR3 sequence (DNA): TGTGCCAGCAGCTTAGCTTGGGGTGCCGGAAACACCATATATTTT. Its translation is CASSLAWGAGNTIYF. Together with reference TRBV11-2 and TRBJ1-3, the CDR3 gives the full variable domain: EAGVAQSPRYKIIEKRQSVAFWCNPISGHATLYWYQQILGQGPKLLIQFQNNGVVDDSQLPKDRFSAERLKGVDSTLKIQPAKLEDSAVYLCASSLAWGAGNTIYFGEGSWLTVV.

The rearrangement joins TRBV24-1 to TRBJ1-5, with a weak D call TRBD1 (6 bases). V lost 9 bases and J 0 bases, leaving 14 bases between the germline ends. The germline CDR1 and CDR2 sequences are KGHDR and SFDVKD. The CDR3 runs 15 residues. The CDR3 coding sequence is TGTGCCACCCATCAGGGGACTTCTAGCAATCAGCCCCAGCATTTT. Encoded protein: CATHQGTSSNQPQHF.

This clonotype came up many times. V gene TRBV11-2 combines with J gene TRBJ2-7, with 12 bases lining up with TRBD2. V trimming: 6 bases; J trimming: 0 bases; junction bases outside the gene matches: 12. The CDR3 covers 18 residues. From germline, CDR1 is SGHAT and CDR2 FQNNGV. The CDR3 sequence: CASSYPTSGGINSYEQYF. The CDR3 DNA reads TGTGCCAGCAGTTATCCTACTAGCGGGGGGATAAACTCCTACGAGCAGTACTTC.

This clonotype was counted a few times. The chain employs TRBV19 and TRBJ1-1, with TRBD1 as a possible D gene (6 bases). From germline, CDR1 is LNHDA and CDR2 SQIVND (reference sequence). This CDR3 is 18 amino acids long. The germline V and J ends were trimmed by 2 bases and 1 base, with 20 bases remaining between them. CDR3 nucleotides: TGTGCCAGTAGTATATCCCCCCCCGGGACAAATAAGAACACTGAAGCTTTCTTT. Translated, it gives CASSISPPGTNKNTEAFF.

This clonotype was picked up a small number of times. The chain links TRBV14 to TRBJ2-5; 10 bases map to TRBD2. Germline loops: CDR1 SGHDN, CDR2 FVKESK. The CDR3 length is 14 residues. V dropped 3 bases and J dropped 6; count of bases not matched to a gene: 4. CDR3 sequence: CASSHQAGGQTQYF. For the CDR3, the DNA is TGTGCCAGCAGCCATCAAGCGGGAGGGCAGACCCAGTACTTC.

The chain carries TRBV27 and TRBJ2-7; D call uncertain. Trimming removed 3 bases at V and 3 bases at J, with 9 bases between. The CDR3 contains 13 residues. The V gene's germline CDR1 is MNHEY and CDR2 SMNVEV (reference sequence). The CDR3 DNA is TGTGCCAGCAGTTTCGGGCAGAACTACGAGCAGTACTTC. It codes for CASSFGQNYEQYF.

The table lists this clonotype with many counts. The chain employs TRBV29-1 and TRBJ1-1; the D gene is possibly TRBD1 (6 bases). This CDR3 spans 14 amino acids. V lost 4 bases and J lost 5, with 17 bases in between. Germline V CDR1 and CDR2: SQVTM, ANQGSEA. The CDR3 here is CSVAFRGERTEAFF. In nucleotides, the CDR3 is TGCAGCGTTGCGTTTAGGGGGGAGAGGACTGAAGCTTTCTTT.

The chain couples TRBV19 to TRBJ1-1; D gene unclear. V lost 3 bases to trimming and J lost 0 bases, with 8 bases between them. The CDR3 has 14 amino acids. CDR1 is LNHDA, CDR2 SQIVND, per germline (reference sequence). This CDR3 reads CASSILGLNTEAFF. CDR3 bases: TGTGCCAGTAGTATCCTGGGCTTGAACACTGAAGCTTTCTTT. Combining the CDR3 with reference TRBV19 and TRBJ1-1 gives the whole variable domain DGGITQSPKYLFRKEGQNVTLSCEQNLNHDAMYWYRQDPGQGLRLIYYSQIVNDFQKGDIAEGYSVSREKKESFPLTVTSAQKNPTAFYLCASSILGLNTEAFFGQGTRLTVV.

This clonotype has more than one count but fewer than ten. The gene calls are TRBV10-2 and TRBJ2-7, with D perhaps TRBD2 (5 bases). Trimming stripped 6 bases from V and 3 bases from J, with 12 bases between. The CDR3 has 13 amino acids. Looked up from germline, CDR1 is WSHSY and CDR2 is SAAADI. CDR3 residues: CASSPGSYYEQYF. Here the CDR3 DNA reads TGCGCCAGCAGCCCTGGGAGCTACTACGAGCAGTACTTC.

This clonotype was observed a few times. An end of the junction differs from the germline gene, which may be a read error. The V and J genes are TRBV27 and TRBJ1-3; no reliable D call. In germline, CDR1 is MNHEY, CDR2 SMNVEV (reference sequence). CDR3 length: 13 residues. The CDR3 DNA reads as TGTACCAGCGCATCCTCTCTCGAAAACACCATATATTTT. Its protein is CTSASSLENTIYF.

The V call is TRBV4-1, the J call TRBJ2-7; TRBD2 matches at 11 bases. There are 13 residues in the CDR3. V was clipped by 1 base and J by 9 bases; unmatched bases: 2. Germline V gene lookup returns CDR1 MGHRA and CDR2 YSYEKL. CDR3 nucleotides: TGCGCCAGCAGCCAAGCCCTAGCGGGAGGGCAGTACTTC. It codes for CASSQALAGGQYF.

The V call is TRBV10-3, the J call TRBJ2-7; 8 nucleotides line up with TRBD2. With 7 bases clipped from V and 4 bases from J, the junction kept 3 bases outside the gene matches. Germline V gives CDR1 ENHRY, CDR2 SYGVKD. The CDR3 has 12 amino acids. CDR3 coding DNA: TGTGCCATCAATCCGGGAGGGTACGAGCAGTACTTC. It yields the protein CAINPGGYEQYF.

This clonotype showed up many times. V gene TRBV20-1 combines with J gene TRBJ2-5, with D uncertain. This CDR3 comprises 13 residues. V lost 3 bases, J lost 4 bases, and 12 bases lay in between. Germline V lookup: CDR1 DFQATT, CDR2 SNEGSKA (reference sequence). CDR3 protein: CSASPYKGETQYF. CDR3 bases: TGCAGTGCTAGCCCTTATAAGGGAGAGACCCAGTACTTC.

For the CDR3, the DNA is TGCGCCAGCAGCTTGGCTGGTAGCGGGACTACCTCCTACGAGCAGTACTTC. This sequence encodes CASSLAGSGTTSYEQYF. V is TRBV5-1 and J is TRBJ2-7, with 8 bases fitting TRBD2. The CDR3 runs 17 residues. V gave up 0 bases and J gave up 0 bases; unmatched junction bases: 8. Germline assignment: CDR1 SGHRS and CDR2 YFSETQ.

This clonotype was picked up a small number of times. This chain connects TRBV5-1 to TRBJ2-5, with D maybe TRBD2 (5 bases). Trimming removed 0 bases from V and 9 bases from J, with 12 bases in between. Germline loops: CDR1 SGHRS, CDR2 YFSETQ. The CDR3 totals 13 residues. CDR3 in amino acids: CASSLEGKEAQYF. The CDR3 DNA reads TGCGCCAGCAGCTTGGAAGGGAAGGAGGCCCAGTACTTC. The entire variable domain, with the rest obtained from reference TRBV5-1 and TRBJ2-5, is as follows: KAGVTQTPRYLIKTRGQQVTLSCSPISGHRSVSWYQQTPGQGLQFLFEYFSETQRNKGNFPGRFSGRQFSNSRSEMNVSTLELGDSALYLCASSLEGKEAQYFGPGTRLLVL.

This clonotype came up many times. This sequence joins TRBV7-2 and TRBJ2-7; the D gene is possibly TRBD2 (5 bases). The germline V gene encodes CDR1 SGHTA and CDR2 FQGNSA. The CDR3 is 12 amino acids. V gave up 0 bases and J gave up 6 bases, with 6 bases separating them. The CDR3 spells CASSLAGSEQYF. Written as DNA, the CDR3 is TGTGCCAGCAGCTTAGCAGGGAGCGAGCAGTACTTC.

This clonotype showed up many times. The genes are TRBV27 and TRBJ2-5; tentatively, D is TRBD1 (6 bases). Germline V CDR1 and CDR2: MNHEY, SMNVEV (reference sequence). V lost 6 bases to trimming and J lost 1 base, with 9 bases between them. The CDR3 sequence is 13 residues long. CDR3 in DNA: TGTGCCAGCAGAGGACAGCTCCAAGAGACCCAGTACTTC. Translating it yields CASRGQLQETQYF.

This clonotype was seen many times. V gene TRBV7-2 combines with J gene TRBJ2-7; D tentatively fits TRBD1 or TRBD2 (5 bases each). Per the germline V gene, CDR1 is SGHTA and CDR2 is FQGNSA. The CDR3 consists of 15 residues. Trimming took 3 bases from V and 0 from J, leaving 12 bases between them. CDR3 in amino acids: CASSLVGRHSYEQYF. The CDR3 DNA is TGTGCCAGCAGCTTGGTGGGACGACACTCCTACGAGCAGTACTTC.

This clonotype has ten or more counts. The rearrangement uses TRBV6-1 and TRBJ2-7; tentatively, D is TRBD1 or TRBD2 (5 bases each). The germline V gene has CDR1 MNHNS and CDR2 SASEGT. The V end was cut by 6 bases, the J end by 2 bases, with 14 bases between. This CDR3 contains 14 residues. The CDR3 sequence: CASSPTRGPYEQYF. Here the CDR3 DNA reads TGTGCCAGCAGCCCAACTAGGGGCCCCTACGAGCAGTACTTC.